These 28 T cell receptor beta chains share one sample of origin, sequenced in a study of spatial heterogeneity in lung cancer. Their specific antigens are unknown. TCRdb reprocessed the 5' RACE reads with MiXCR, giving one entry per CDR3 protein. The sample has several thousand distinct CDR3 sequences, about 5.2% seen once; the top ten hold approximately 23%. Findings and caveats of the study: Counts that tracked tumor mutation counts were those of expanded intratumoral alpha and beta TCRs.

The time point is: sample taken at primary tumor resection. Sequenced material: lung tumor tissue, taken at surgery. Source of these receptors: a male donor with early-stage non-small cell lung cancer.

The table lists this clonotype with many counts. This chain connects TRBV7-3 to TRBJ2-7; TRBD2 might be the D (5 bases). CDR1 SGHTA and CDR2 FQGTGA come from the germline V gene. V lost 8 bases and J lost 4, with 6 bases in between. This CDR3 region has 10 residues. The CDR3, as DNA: TGTGCCAGCGGACTTTACGAGCAGTACTTC. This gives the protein CASGLYEQYF.

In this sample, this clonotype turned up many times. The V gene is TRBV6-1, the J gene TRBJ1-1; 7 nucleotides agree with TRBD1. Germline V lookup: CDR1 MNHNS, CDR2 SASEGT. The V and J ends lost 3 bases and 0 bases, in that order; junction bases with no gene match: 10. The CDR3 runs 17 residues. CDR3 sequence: CASSEIGSGGVNTEAFF. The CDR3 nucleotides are TGTGCCAGCAGTGAGATCGGGTCAGGGGGGGTGAACACTGAAGCTTTCTTT.

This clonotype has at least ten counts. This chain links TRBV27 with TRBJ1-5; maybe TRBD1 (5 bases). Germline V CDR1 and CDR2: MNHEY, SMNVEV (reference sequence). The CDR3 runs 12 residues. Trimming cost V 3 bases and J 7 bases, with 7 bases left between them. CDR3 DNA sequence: TGTGCCAGCAGTTTCGGGGGGCAGCCCCAGCATTTT. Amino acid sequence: CASSFGGQPQHF.

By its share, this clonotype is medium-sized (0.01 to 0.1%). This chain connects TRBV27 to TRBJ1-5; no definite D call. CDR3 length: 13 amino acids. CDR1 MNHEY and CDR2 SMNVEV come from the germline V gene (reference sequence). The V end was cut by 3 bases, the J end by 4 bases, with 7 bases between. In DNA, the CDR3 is TGTGCCAGCAGTTTGGGCAGGAATCAGCCCCAGCATTTT. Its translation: CASSLGRNQPQHF.

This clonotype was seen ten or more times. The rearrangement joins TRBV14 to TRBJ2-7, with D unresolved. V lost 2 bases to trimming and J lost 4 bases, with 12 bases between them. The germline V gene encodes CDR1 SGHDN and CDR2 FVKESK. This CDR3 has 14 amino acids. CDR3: CASSQRPTYYEQYF. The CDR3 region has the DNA TGTGCCAGCAGCCAAAGACCAACCTATTACGAGCAGTACTTC.

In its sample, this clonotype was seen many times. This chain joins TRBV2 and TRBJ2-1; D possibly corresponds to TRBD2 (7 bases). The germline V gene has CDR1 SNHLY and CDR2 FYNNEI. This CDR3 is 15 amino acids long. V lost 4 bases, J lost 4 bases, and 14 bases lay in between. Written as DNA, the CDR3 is TGTGCCAGCAGTGTCGCGGGGGCTTTTTACAATGAGCAGTTCTTC. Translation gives CASSVAGAFYNEQFF.

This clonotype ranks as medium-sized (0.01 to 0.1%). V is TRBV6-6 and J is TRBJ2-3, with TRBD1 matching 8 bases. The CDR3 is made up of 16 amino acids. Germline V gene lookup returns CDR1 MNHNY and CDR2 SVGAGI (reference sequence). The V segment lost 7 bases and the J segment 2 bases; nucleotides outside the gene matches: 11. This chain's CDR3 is CASTTDRVAFTDTQYF. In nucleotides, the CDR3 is TGTGCCAGCACCACGGACAGGGTAGCGTTCACAGATACGCAGTATTTT.

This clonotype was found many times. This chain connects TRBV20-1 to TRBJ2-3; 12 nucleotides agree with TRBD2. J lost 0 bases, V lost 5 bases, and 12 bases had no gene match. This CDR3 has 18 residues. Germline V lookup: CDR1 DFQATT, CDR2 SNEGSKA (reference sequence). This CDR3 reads CSAPRLAGAGSSTDTQYF. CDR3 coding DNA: TGCAGTGCTCCCAGACTAGCGGGAGCGGGATCTAGCACAGATACGCAGTATTTT.

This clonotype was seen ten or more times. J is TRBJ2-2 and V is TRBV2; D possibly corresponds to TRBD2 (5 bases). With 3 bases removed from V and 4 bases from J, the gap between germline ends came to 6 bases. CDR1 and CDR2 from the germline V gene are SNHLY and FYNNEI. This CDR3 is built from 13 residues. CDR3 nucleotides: TGTGCCAGCAGTGAGGGGAGCACCGGGGAGCTGTTTTTT. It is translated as CASSEGSTGELFF.

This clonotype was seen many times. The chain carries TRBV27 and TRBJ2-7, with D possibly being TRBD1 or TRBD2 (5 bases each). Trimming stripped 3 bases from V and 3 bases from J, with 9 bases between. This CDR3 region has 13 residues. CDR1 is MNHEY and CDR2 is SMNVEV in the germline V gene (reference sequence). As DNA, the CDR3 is TGTGCCAGCAGTTTTCTGGGGGTCTACGAGCAGTACTTC. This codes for CASSFLGVYEQYF.

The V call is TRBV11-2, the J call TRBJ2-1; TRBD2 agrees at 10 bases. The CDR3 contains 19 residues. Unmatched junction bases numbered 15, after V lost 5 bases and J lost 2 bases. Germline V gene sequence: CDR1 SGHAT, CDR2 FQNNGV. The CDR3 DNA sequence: TGTGCCAGCAGCCCACGGGCACTGCTAGCGGGGGAGACCTACAATGAGCAGTTCTTC. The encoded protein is CASSPRALLAGETYNEQFF.

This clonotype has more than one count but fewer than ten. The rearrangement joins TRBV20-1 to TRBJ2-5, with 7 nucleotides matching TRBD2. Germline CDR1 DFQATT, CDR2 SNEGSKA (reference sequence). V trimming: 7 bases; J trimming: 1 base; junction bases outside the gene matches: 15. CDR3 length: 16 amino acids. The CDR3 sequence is CSVSKAGTNLQETQYF. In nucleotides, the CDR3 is TGCAGTGTATCAAAAGCGGGAACCAACCTCCAAGAGACCCAGTACTTC.

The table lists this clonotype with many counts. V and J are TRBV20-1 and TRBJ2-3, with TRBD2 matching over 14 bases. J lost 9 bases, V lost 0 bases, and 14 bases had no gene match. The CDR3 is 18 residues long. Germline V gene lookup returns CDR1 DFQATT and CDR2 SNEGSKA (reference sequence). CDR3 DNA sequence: TGCAGTGCTAGAGATCCCCGCCCGGGACTAGCGGGAGTAGGGACGCAGTATTTT. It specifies CSARDPRPGLAGVGTQYF.

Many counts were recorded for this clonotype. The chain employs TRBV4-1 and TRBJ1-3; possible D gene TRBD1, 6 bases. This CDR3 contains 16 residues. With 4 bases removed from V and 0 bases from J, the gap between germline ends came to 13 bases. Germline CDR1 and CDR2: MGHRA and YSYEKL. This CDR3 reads CASSRGQSFSGNTIYF. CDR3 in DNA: TGCGCCAGCAGCCGAGGACAGAGCTTCTCTGGAAACACCATATATTTT.

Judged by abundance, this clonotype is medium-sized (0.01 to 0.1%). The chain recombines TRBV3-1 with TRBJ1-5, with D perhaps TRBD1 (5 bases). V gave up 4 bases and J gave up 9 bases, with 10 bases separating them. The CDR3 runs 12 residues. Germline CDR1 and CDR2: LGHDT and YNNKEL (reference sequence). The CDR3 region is CASSRGEGPQHF. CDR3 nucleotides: TGTGCCAGCAGCCGGGGGGAAGGGCCCCAGCATTTT.

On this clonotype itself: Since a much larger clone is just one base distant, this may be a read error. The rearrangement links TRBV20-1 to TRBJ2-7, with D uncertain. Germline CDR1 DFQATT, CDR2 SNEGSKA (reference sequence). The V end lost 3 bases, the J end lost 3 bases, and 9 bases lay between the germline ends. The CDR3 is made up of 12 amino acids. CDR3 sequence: CSASGSYYEQYF. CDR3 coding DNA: TGCAGTGCTAGCGGCAGCTACTACGAGCAGTACTTC.

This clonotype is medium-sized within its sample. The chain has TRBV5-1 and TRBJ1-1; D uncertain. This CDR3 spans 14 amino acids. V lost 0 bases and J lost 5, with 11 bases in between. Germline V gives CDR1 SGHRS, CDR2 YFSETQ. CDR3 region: CASSLAQSITEAFF. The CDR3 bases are TGCGCCAGCAGCTTGGCTCAATCCATAACTGAAGCTTTCTTT.

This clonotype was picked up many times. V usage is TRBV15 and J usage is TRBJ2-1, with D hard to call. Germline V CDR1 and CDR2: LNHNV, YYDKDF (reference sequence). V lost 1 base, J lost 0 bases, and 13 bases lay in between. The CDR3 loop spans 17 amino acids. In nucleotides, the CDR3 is TGTGCCACCAGCAGAGCGCTCCCCCGTAGCTCCTACAATGAGCAGTTCTTC. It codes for CATSRALPRSSYNEQFF. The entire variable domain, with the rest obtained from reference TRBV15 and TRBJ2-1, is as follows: DAMVIQNPRYQVTQFGKPVTLSCSQTLNHNVMYWYQQKSSQAPKLLFHYYDKDFNNEADTPDNFQSRRPNTSFCFLDIRSPGLGDTAMYLCATSRALPRSSYNEQFFGPGTRLTVL.

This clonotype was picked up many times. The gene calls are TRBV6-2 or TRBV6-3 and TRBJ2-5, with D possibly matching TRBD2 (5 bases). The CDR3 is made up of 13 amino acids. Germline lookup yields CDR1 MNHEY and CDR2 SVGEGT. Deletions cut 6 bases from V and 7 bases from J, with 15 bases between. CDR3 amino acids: CASSPGLAGTQYF. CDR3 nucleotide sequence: TGTGCCAGCAGCCCCGGACTGGCGGGGACCCAGTACTTC.

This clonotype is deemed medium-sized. The CDR3 nucleotides are TGTGCCAGCAGTTTCGGGGGGACAGGGGAGAACTATGGCTACACCTTC. As protein: CASSFGGTGENYGYTF. The chain combines TRBV12-3 or TRBV12-4 with TRBJ1-2; 10 nucleotides line up with TRBD1. Unmatched junction bases numbered 6, after V lost 3 bases and J lost 2 bases. The CDR3 consists of 16 residues.

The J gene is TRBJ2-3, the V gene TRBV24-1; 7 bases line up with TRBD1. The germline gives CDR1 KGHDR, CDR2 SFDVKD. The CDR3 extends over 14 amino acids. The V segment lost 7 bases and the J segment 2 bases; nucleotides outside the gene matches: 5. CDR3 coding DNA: TGTGCCACCAGACCGACAGGGAACACAGATACGCAGTATTTT. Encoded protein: CATRPTGNTDTQYF.

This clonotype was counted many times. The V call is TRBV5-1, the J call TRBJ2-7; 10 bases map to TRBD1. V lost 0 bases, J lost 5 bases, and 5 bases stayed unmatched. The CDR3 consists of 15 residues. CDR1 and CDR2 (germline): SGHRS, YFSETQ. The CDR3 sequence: CASSLGTGGTDEQYF. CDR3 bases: TGCGCCAGCAGCTTGGGGACAGGGGGTACGGACGAGCAGTACTTC.

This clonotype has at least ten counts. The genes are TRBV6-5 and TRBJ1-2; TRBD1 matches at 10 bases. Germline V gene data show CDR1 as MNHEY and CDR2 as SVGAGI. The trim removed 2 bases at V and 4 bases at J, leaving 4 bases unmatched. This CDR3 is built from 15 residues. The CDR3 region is CASSYTTGGVYGYTF. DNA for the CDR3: TGTGCCAGCAGTTACACGACAGGGGGCGTCTATGGCTACACCTTC.

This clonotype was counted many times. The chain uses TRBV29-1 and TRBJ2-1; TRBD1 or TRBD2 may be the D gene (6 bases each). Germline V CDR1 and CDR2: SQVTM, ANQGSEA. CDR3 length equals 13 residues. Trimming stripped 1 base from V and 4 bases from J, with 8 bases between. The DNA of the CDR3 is TGCAGCGTTGAAGTAGGGGGGTACAATGAGCAGTTCTTC. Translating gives CSVEVGGYNEQFF.

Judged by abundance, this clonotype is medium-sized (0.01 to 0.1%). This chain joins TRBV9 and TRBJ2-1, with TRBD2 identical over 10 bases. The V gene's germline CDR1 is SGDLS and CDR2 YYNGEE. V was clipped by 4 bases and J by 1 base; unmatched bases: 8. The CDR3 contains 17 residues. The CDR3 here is CASSTPLAGASYNEQFF. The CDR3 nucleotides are TGTGCCAGCAGCACCCCGCTAGCGGGAGCGTCCTACAATGAGCAGTTCTTC.

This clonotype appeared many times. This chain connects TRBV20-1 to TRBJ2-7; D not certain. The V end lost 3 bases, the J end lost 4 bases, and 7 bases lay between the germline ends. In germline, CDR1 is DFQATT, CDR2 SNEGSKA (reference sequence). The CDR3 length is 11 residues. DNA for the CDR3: TGCAGTGCTAGGGAAGTTTACGAGCAGTACTTC. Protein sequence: CSAREVYEQYF.

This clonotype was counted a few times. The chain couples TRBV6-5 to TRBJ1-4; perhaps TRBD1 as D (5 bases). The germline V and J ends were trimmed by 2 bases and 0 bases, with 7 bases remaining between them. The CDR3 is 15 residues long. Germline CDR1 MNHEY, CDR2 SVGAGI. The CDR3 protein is CASSYPTATNEKLFF. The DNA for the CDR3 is TGTGCCAGCAGTTACCCGACAGCAACTAATGAAAAACTGTTTTTT.

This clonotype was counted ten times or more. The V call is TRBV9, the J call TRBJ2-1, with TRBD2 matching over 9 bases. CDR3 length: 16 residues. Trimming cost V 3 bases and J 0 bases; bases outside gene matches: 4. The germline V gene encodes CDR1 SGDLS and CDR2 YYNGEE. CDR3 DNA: TGTGCCAGCAGCGCTTTAGCGGGGGCCTCCTACAATGAGCAGTTCTTC. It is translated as CASSALAGASYNEQFF.